One sample yielded the 28 T cell receptor beta chains listed below, sequenced in a study of T cell repertoires in cytomegalovirus infection. TCRdb processed the reads anew with MiXCR; each CDR3 protein has one entry. The sample holds 150,000 to 200,000 distinct CDR3 sequences, 8% to 10% seen once. Source material: PBMCs. The receptors stem from a human donor in good health (CMV status not recorded). Some clones in this sample may be carry-over from other donors' samples.

This clonotype was observed many times. The V gene is TRBV7-3, the J gene TRBJ2-2, with 13 bases aligning to TRBD2. The ends lost 6 bases at V and 4 bases at J; junction bases unmatched: 11. Germline V lookup: CDR1 SGHTA, CDR2 FQGTGA. CDR3 length: 18 amino acids. The CDR3 DNA reads as TGTGCCAGCAGAAAGGGACTAGCGGGGCTCGGTGGCACCGGGGAGCTGTTTTTT. Translation: CASRKGLAGLGGTGELFF.

This clonotype was detected ten times or more. The J gene is TRBJ2-1, the V gene TRBV12-3 or TRBV12-4; D gene uncertain. This CDR3 has 15 amino acids. The V and J ends lost 2 bases and 7 bases respectively, with 15 bases between them. The CDR3 region has the DNA TGTGCCAGCAGTTTATACGGGCCACCTCAAAATGAGCAGTTCTTC. It yields the protein CASSLYGPPQNEQFF.

This clonotype was recorded at least ten times. The chain is built from TRBV7-2 and TRBJ1-5; D possibly corresponds to TRBD1 (6 bases). The CDR3 sequence is 16 residues long. V lost 2 bases and J 2 bases, leaving 13 bases between the germline ends. The germline gives CDR1 SGHTA, CDR2 FQGNSA. This CDR3 is CASSLRGAGGNQPQHF. The CDR3, as DNA: TGTGCCAGCAGCTTAAGGGGGGCTGGGGGCAATCAGCCCCAGCATTTT.

In its sample, this clonotype was seen many times. V gene TRBV28 combines with J gene TRBJ2-7; D unclear. Looked up from germline, CDR1 is MDHEN and CDR2 is SYDVKM. CDR3 size: 13 residues. The ends were cut back, 8 bases at V and 0 bases at J, with 11 bases in the middle. Here the CDR3 reads CASGIPSSYEQYF. The DNA for the CDR3 is TGTGCCAGCGGAATCCCGAGCTCCTACGAGCAGTACTTC.

This clonotype was observed a handful of times. The chain combines TRBV9 with TRBJ2-5; D is perhaps TRBD1 or TRBD2 (5 bases each). The germline gives CDR1 SGDLS, CDR2 YYNGEE. The length of the CDR3 is 15 residues. Trimming removed 0 bases from V and 3 bases from J, with 12 bases in between. The CDR3 region has the DNA TGTGCCAGCAGCGTAGCTGGGGGAGTTAAAGAGACCCAGTACTTC. It translates to CASSVAGGVKETQYF.

The genes are TRBV2 and TRBJ1-6; unclear D gene. The germline V gene has CDR1 SNHLY and CDR2 FYNNEI. Trimming left V 2 bases short and J 10 bases short, with 18 bases between. CDR3 size: 16 residues. The CDR3 nucleotides read TGTGCCAGCAGTGAAATTTCCCCTGCCGAACCGTCACCCCTCCACTTT. Translating gives CASSEISPAEPSPLHF. Variable domain in full (rest from reference TRBV2 and TRBJ1-6): EPEVTQTPSHQVTQMGQEVILRCVPISNHLYFYWYRQILGQKVEFLVSFYNNEISEKSEIFDDQFSVERPDGSNFTLKIRSTKLEDSAMYFCASSEISPAEPSPLHFGNGTRLTVT.

This clonotype was counted at least ten times. The rearrangement links TRBV6-5 to TRBJ1-3; 8 bases agree with TRBD1. The CDR3 covers 18 residues. From germline, CDR1 is MNHEY and CDR2 SVGAGI. With 6 bases clipped from V and 1 base from J, the junction kept 14 bases outside the gene matches. In DNA, the CDR3 is TGTGCCAGCAGCCGCCAATCGGGACAGGCGTCTTCTGGAAACACCATATATTTT. Protein sequence: CASSRQSGQASSGNTIYF.

In its sample, this clonotype was seen many times. This chain links TRBV12-3 or TRBV12-4 with TRBJ1-1, with 8 bases lining up with TRBD1. The CDR3 has 16 amino acids. Trimming removed 6 bases from V and 0 bases from J; junction bases left unmatched: 9. The CDR3 bases are TGTGCCAGCAGCGTCGGACAGGGTAGGGTGAACACTGAAGCTTTCTTT. Amino acids: CASSVGQGRVNTEAFF.

The J gene is TRBJ1-1, the V gene TRBV5-1; TRBD1 might be the D (5 bases). The CDR3 has 16 amino acids. Per germline, CDR1 SGHRS and CDR2 YFSETQ. V was clipped by 4 bases and J by 5 bases, with 21 bases between them. The CDR3 spells CASSRVVVGTLTEAFF. The DNA for the CDR3 is TGCGCCAGCAGCCGCGTCGTGGTGGGGACCTTAACTGAAGCTTTCTTT. Full variable domain (missing parts from reference TRBV5-1 and TRBJ1-1): KAGVTQTPRYLIKTRGQQVTLSCSPISGHRSVSWYQQTPGQGLQFLFEYFSETQRNKGNFPGRFSGRQFSNSRSEMNVSTLELGDSALYLCASSRVVVGTLTEAFFGQGTRLTVV.

This clonotype was found many times. CDR3: CSASPGVAEQFF. The CDR3 DNA reads TGCAGTGCTAGCCCAGGGGTGGCTGAGCAGTTCTTC. The chain carries TRBV20-1 and TRBJ2-1, with D possibly TRBD1 on 6 matching bases. The V and J ends lost 3 bases and 9 bases respectively, with 12 bases between them. The CDR3 runs to 12 residues. Germline V gene lookup returns CDR1 DFQATT and CDR2 SNEGSKA (reference sequence).

This clonotype occurred many times. The chain recombines TRBV7-2 with TRBJ1-3; TRBD1 might be the D (5 bases). The CDR3 loop spans 14 amino acids. From germline, CDR1 is SGHTA and CDR2 FQGNSA. Between the trimmed V and J ends, which lost 8 bases and 4 bases, there was a span of 15 bases. The DNA for the CDR3 is TGTGCCAGCGACCCAGGGCGCTCAGGAAACACCATATATTTT. Amino acid sequence: CASDPGRSGNTIYF.

This clonotype has a single count. The chain couples TRBV20-1 to TRBJ2-7; 11 nucleotides line up with TRBD2. Germline V gene data show CDR1 as DFQATT and CDR2 as SNEGSKA (reference sequence). The CDR3 has 14 residues. J lost 3 bases, V lost 4 bases, and 5 bases had no gene match. As DNA, the CDR3 is TGCAGTGCTATTAGCGGGAGGGCAGGCTACGAGCAGTACTTC. Amino acids: CSAISGRAGYEQYF.

This clonotype was picked up many times. This chain joins TRBV28 and TRBJ2-1; TRBD1 aligns across 10 bases. Germline CDR1 is MDHEN and CDR2 is SYDVKM. The CDR3 has 16 residues. After removal of 6 bases from V and 2 bases from J, the junction contained 7 bases not matched to a gene. This chain's CDR3 is CASSSGQGVTYNEQFF. The CDR3 DNA reads TGTGCCAGCAGCTCCGGACAGGGGGTAACCTACAATGAGCAGTTCTTC.

This clonotype was found a few times. V is TRBV6-2 or TRBV6-3 and J is TRBJ1-5; no firm D call. With 8 bases removed from V and 11 bases from J, the gap between germline ends came to 16 bases. The CDR3 is made up of 12 amino acids. Germline V CDR1 and CDR2: MNHEY, SVGEGT. The CDR3 loop is CASGPGSRAQHF. The CDR3 coding sequence is TGTGCCAGCGGGCCCGGGAGTCGGGCCCAGCATTTT.

The chain is built from TRBV5-4 and TRBJ2-5, with 8 nucleotides matching TRBD1. This CDR3 has 14 residues. V gave up 5 bases and J gave up 2 bases; unmatched junction bases: 5. Germline CDR1 SGHNT, CDR2 YYREEE (reference sequence). CDR3 region: CASRTGERQETQYF. The CDR3 DNA is TGTGCCAGCAGGACAGGGGAGCGTCAAGAGACCCAGTACTTC.

In this sample, this clonotype turned up a few times. This chain joins TRBV4-3 and TRBJ1-2, with D perhaps matching TRBD1 (6 bases). CDR1 is LGHNA, CDR2 YSLEER, per germline. The CDR3 loop spans 13 amino acids. Trimming shortened V by 0 bases and J by 8 bases, and 10 bases separated the two germline ends. CDR3 in amino acids: CASSQDGGHGYTF. CDR3 coding DNA: TGCGCCAGCAGCCAAGATGGGGGGCACGGCTACACCTTC.

There are many counts of this clonotype. The chain recombines TRBV15 with TRBJ2-7, with TRBD1 as a possible D gene (5 bases). The CDR3 length is 13 residues. Germline values: CDR1 LNHNV, CDR2 YYDKDF (reference sequence). The V gene lost 0 bases and the J gene lost 9 bases, with 12 bases spanning the gap. The CDR3 loop is CATSRDSPGWQYV. For the CDR3, the DNA is TGTGCCACCAGCAGAGATAGCCCAGGGTGGCAGTACGTC.

This clonotype was recorded many times. The chain links TRBV2 to TRBJ2-5; D possibly corresponds to TRBD1 (5 bases). Looked up from germline, CDR1 is SNHLY and CDR2 is FYNNEI. V lost 10 bases and J 3 bases, leaving 15 bases between the germline ends. The CDR3 has 13 residues. The chain's CDR3 is CATALGREETQYF. CDR3 in DNA: TGTGCCACCGCCCTGGGCAGGGAAGAGACCCAGTACTTC.

The sample holds one count of this clonotype. The chain is built from TRBV30 and TRBJ1-2, with D maybe TRBD1 (5 bases). V was shortened by 2 bases and J by 3 bases, with 10 bases between the two germline ends. The CDR3 is made up of 13 amino acids. Germline CDR1 is GTSNPN and CDR2 is SVGIG (reference sequence). CDR3 nucleotides: TGTGCCTGGAGTCGGGGCACATACTATGGCTACACCTTC. Amino acid sequence: CAWSRGTYYGYTF.

This clonotype was recorded a few times. This rearrangement joins TRBV9 to TRBJ1-1, with no clear D. V was trimmed by 3 bases and J by 6 bases, leaving 24 bases between them. Germline-derived CDR1 and CDR2 are SGDLS and YYNGEE. The length of the CDR3 is 17 residues. The CDR3 is CASSASLGVHIGSEAFF. The CDR3 DNA is TGTGCCAGCAGCGCATCCCTCGGGGTGCACATCGGCTCTGAAGCTTTCTTT.

A few counts support this clonotype. The chain's CDR3 is CASSRGQASTNYGYTF. CDR3 sequence (DNA): TGTGCCAGCAGTAGGGGACAGGCATCGACTAACTATGGCTACACCTTC. This rearrangement joins TRBV28 to TRBJ1-2, with TRBD1 identical over 8 bases. In germline, CDR1 is MDHEN, CDR2 SYDVKM. V lost 5 bases and J lost 0; bases outside the gene matches: 8. The CDR3 sequence is 16 residues long.

This clonotype was observed at least ten times. This chain joins TRBV6-5 and TRBJ2-5, with TRBD1 identical over 10 bases. The CDR3 runs 16 residues. Germline assignment: CDR1 MNHEY and CDR2 SVGAGI. V lost 5 bases to trimming and J lost 5 bases; unmatched junction nucleotides: 11. The CDR3 region is CASSTFRQGARETQYF. CDR3 sequence (DNA): TGTGCCAGCAGTACTTTCCGACAGGGGGCCCGGGAGACCCAGTACTTC.

This clonotype has ten or more counts. This sequence joins TRBV4-1 and TRBJ2-3, with TRBD2 identical over 7 bases. The CDR3 has 16 residues. Losses at the gene ends were 1 base for V and 2 bases for J; bases not matched to a gene: 6. Germline assignment: CDR1 MGHRA and CDR2 YSYEKL. CDR3: CASSQVASGYTDTQYF. For the CDR3, the DNA is TGCGCCAGCAGCCAAGTAGCTAGCGGATACACAGATACGCAGTATTTT.

This clonotype was recorded many times. The chain has TRBV10-3 and TRBJ2-5; 9 nucleotides line up with TRBD2. The CDR3 loop spans 16 amino acids. V was clipped by 3 bases and J by 2 bases; unmatched bases: 7. From germline, CDR1 is ENHRY and CDR2 SYGVKD. CDR3 DNA: TGTGCCATCAGTGACCGTAGCGGGAGTGGTCAAGAGACCCAGTACTTC. Translation gives CAISDRSGSGQETQYF.

This clonotype has a count of ten or more. The chain employs TRBV7-9 and TRBJ1-1, with 8 bases identical to TRBD1. V lost 5 bases, J lost 7 bases, and 6 bases stayed unmatched. Germline CDR1 is SEHNR and CDR2 is FQNEAQ (reference sequence). The CDR3 consists of 13 residues. CDR3 residues: CASSPRGRGEAFF. The CDR3, as DNA: TGTGCCAGCAGCCCCAGGGGGCGGGGTGAAGCTTTCTTT.

Many counts were recorded for this clonotype. The chain recombines TRBV7-2 with TRBJ2-7; 8 nucleotides align to TRBD2. This CDR3 has 14 residues. The germline gives CDR1 SGHTA, CDR2 FQGNSA. V lost 6 bases, J lost 7 bases, and 11 bases stayed unmatched. The CDR3 region has the DNA TGTGCCAGCAGAAGAACCGGGACTAGGGGAGAGCAGTACTTC. It encodes CASRRTGTRGEQYF.

The table lists this clonotype with many counts. The J gene is TRBJ2-3, the V gene TRBV7-2; D ambiguous. CDR1 is SGHTA and CDR2 is FQGNSA in the germline V gene. Trimming removed 0 bases at V and 2 bases at J, with 9 bases between. The CDR3 extends over 15 amino acids. In DNA, the CDR3 is TGTGCCAGCAGCTTAGCGCAAGTCTTCACAGATACGCAGTATTTT. Encoded protein: CASSLAQVFTDTQYF. The entire variable domain, with the rest obtained from reference TRBV7-2 and TRBJ2-3, is as follows: GAGVSQSPSNKVTEKGKDVELRCDPISGHTALYWYRQSLGQGLEFLIYFQGNSAPDKSGLPSDRFSAERTGGSVSTLTIQRTQQEDSAVYLCASSLAQVFTDTQYFGPGTRLTVL.

This clonotype was counted at least ten times. The chain carries TRBV7-8 and TRBJ2-7; D unresolved. The CDR3 totals 16 residues. In germline, CDR1 is SGHVS, CDR2 FQNEAQ. Trimming pared 4 bases from V and 4 bases from J, leaving 20 bases between. The CDR3 spells CASSSVEHDDGYEQYF. As DNA, the CDR3 is TGTGCCAGCAGCTCGGTCGAACACGACGACGGGTACGAGCAGTACTTC.